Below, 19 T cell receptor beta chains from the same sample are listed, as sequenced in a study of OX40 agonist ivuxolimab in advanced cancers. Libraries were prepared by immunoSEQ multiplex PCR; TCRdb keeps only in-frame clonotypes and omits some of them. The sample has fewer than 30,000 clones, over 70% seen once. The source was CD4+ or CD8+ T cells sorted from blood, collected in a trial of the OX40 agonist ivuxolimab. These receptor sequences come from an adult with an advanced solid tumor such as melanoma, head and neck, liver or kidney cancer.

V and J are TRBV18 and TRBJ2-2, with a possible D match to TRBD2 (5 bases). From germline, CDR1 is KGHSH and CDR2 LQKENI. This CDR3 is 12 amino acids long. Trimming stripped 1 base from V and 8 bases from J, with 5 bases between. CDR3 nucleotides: TGTGCCAGCTCACCACGGGAGGGGGAGCTGTTTTTT. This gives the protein CASSPREGELFF.

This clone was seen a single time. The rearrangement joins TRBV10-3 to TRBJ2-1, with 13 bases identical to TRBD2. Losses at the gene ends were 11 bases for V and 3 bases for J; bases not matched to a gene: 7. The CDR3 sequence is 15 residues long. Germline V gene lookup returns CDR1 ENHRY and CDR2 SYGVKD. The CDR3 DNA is TGTGCCGTACGGACTAGCGGGAGTGGCTACAATGAGCAGTTCTTC. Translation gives CAVRTSGSGYNEQFF.

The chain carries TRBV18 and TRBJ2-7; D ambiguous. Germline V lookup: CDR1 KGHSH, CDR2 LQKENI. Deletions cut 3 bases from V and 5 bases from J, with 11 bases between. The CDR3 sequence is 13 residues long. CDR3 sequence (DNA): TGTGCCAGCTCACCCCCGATCGCGGACGAGCAGTACTTC. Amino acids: CASSPPIADEQYF.

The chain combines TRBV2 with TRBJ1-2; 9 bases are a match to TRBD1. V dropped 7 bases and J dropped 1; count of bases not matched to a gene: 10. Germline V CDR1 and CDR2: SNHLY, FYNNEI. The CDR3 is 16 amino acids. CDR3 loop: CASTGRDRVFNYGYTF. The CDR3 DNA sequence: TGTGCCAGCACCGGCAGGGACAGGGTGTTTAACTATGGCTACACCTTC.

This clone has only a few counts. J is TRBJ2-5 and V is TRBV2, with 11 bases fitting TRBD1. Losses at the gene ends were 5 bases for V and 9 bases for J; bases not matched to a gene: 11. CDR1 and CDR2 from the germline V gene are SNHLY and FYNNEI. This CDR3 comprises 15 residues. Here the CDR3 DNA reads TGTGCCAGCAGTCTCCGGGACAGGGGGAGGGCGGCCCAGTACTTC. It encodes CASSLRDRGRAAQYF.

In nucleotides, the CDR3 is TGTGCCAGCAGTTTATACTTGCTTGTAGGGAGCTCCTATAATTCACCCCTCCACTTT. This sequence encodes CASSLYLLVGSSYNSPLHF. The chain links TRBV27 to TRBJ1-6; D unresolved. The CDR3 is 19 residues long. CDR1 and CDR2 (germline): MNHEY, SMNVEV (reference sequence). V was pared by 1 base and J by 0 bases, with 16 bases between.

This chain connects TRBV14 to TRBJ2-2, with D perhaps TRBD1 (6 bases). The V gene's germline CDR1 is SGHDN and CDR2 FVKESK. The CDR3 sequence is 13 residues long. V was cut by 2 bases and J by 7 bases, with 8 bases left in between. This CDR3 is CASSQNRVGELFF. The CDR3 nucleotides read TGTGCCAGCAGCCAAAACAGGGTCGGGGAGCTGTTTTTT.

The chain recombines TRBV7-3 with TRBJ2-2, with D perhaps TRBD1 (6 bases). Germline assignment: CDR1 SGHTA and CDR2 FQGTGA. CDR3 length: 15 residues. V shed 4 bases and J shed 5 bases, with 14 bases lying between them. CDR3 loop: CASSSSRDNTGELFF. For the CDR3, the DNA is TGTGCCAGCAGCTCGAGCCGGGACAATACCGGGGAGCTGTTTTTT. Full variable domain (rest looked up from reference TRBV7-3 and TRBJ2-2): GAGVSQTPSNKVTEKGKYVELRCDPISGHTALYWYRQSLGQGPEFLIYFQGTGAADDSGLPNDRFFAVRPEGSVSTLKIQRTERGDSAVYLCASSSSRDNTGELFFGEGSRLTVL.

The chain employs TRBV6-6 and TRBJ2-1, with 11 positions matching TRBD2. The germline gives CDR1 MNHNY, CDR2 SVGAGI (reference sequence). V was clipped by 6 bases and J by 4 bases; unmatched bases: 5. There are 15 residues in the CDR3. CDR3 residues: CASRTLAGGYNEQFF. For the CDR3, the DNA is TGTGCCAGCAGGACCCTAGCGGGAGGTTACAATGAGCAGTTCTTC.

The DNA for the CDR3 is TGTGCCAGCAGCTCTCAAGCTTCGAGGTACACTGAAGCTTTCTTT. This sequence encodes CASSSQASRYTEAFF. The genes are TRBV14 and TRBJ1-1; D not resolved. The CDR3 is 15 residues long. In germline, CDR1 is SGHDN, CDR2 FVKESK. V was shortened by 5 bases and J by 3 bases, with 16 bases between the two germline ends.

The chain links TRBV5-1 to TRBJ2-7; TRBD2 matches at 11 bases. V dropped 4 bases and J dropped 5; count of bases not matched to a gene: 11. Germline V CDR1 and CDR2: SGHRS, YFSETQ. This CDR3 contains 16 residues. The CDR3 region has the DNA TGCGCCAGCAGCCCCGCTTTAGCGGGAGGGGAGAACGAGCAGTACTTC. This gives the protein CASSPALAGGENEQYF.

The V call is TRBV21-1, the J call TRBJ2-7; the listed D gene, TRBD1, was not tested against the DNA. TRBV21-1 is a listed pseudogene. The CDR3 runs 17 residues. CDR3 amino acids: CASSKARKDRGSTEQYF. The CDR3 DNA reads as TGTGCCAGCAGCAAGGCCCGCAAGGACAGGGGGTCCACCGAGCAGTACTTC.

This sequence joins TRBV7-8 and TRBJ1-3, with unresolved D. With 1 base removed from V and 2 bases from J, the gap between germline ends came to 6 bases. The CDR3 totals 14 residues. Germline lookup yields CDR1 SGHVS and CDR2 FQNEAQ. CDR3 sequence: CASSLDATGNTIYF. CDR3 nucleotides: TGTGCCAGCAGCTTAGACGCAACTGGAAACACCATATATTTT. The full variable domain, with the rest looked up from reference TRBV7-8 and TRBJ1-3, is GAGVSQSPRYKVAKRGQDVALRCDPISGHVSLFWYQQALGQGPEFLTYFQNEAQLDKSGLPSDRFFAERPEGSVSTLKIQRTQQEDSAVYLCASSLDATGNTIYFGEGSWLTVV.

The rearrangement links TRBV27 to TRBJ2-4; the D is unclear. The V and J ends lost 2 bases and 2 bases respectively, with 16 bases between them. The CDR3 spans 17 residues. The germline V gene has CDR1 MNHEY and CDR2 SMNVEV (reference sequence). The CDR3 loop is CASSLSSSGVTKNIQYF. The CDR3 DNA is TGTGCCAGCAGTTTAAGTTCGTCTGGGGTTACCAAAAACATTCAGTACTTC.

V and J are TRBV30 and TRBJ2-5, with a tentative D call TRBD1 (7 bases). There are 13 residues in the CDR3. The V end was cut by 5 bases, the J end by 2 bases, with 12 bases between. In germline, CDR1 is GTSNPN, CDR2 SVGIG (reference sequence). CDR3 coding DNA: TGTGCCTGGGGCGGGACAGATCAAGAGACCCAGTACTTC. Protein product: CAWGGTDQETQYF.

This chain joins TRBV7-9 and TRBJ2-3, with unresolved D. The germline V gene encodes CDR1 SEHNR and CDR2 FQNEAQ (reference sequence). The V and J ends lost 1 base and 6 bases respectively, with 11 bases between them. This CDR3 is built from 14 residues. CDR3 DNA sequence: TGTGCCAGCAGCTTAGTCTTGTCCTTGGATACGCAGTATTTT. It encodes CASSLVLSLDTQYF.

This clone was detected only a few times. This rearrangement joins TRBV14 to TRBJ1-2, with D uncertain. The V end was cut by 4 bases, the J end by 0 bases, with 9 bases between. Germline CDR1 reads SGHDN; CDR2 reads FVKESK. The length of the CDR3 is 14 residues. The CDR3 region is CASSPGLTNYGYTF. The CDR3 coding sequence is TGTGCCAGCAGCCCGGGATTGACTAACTATGGCTACACCTTC.

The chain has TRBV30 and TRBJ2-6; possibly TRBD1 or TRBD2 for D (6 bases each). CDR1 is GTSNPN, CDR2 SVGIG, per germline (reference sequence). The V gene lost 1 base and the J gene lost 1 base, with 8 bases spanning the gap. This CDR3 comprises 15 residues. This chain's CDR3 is CAWSEGGSGANVLTF. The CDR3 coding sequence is TGTGCCTGGAGTGAGGGGGGTTCTGGGGCCAACGTCCTGACTTTC.

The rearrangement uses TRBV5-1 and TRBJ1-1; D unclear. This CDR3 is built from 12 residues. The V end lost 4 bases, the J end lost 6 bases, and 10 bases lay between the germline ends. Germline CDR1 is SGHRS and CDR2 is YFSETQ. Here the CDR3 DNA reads TGCGCCAGCAGCGCGGGGATGTCTGAAGCTTTCTTT. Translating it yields CASSAGMSEAFF.